Reported below is one T cell receptor beta chain. The antigen is undetermined. A read error may produce the germline difference seen at one junction end. Sequencing targeted expressed TCRB transcripts, as all isolated RNA had been reverse transcribed. Sequencing was performed with immunoSEQ multiplex PCR; in TCRdb, only in-frame clones are kept and a portion is missing. The sample yields under 800,000 clones, about 14% seen once. Germline V gene lookup returns CDR1 LGHNA and CDR2 YSLEER. CDR3 size: 13 residues. This record comes from a study of beta chain features in type 1 diabetes. Study-level background: Cell yields, age and gender were similar between patients and healthy donors.

Overall study findings and caveats: PCR might favor shorter templates, equally in patients and controls.

Sequencing was performed on naive CD4+ T cells from blood. The chain recombines TRBV4-3 with TRBJ1-2; 7 bases line up with TRBD1. This TCR was sampled from a man younger than 35 in good health. The CDR3 coding sequence is TGCACCAGCAGCCCCCGGGACAGCTATGGCTACACCTTC. Its translation is CTSSPRDSYGYTF.